These 22 T cell receptor beta chains originate from one sample sequenced in a study of tissue T cells after allogeneic stem cell transplantation. TCRdb's table, derived via immunoSEQ multiplex PCR, lists solely in-frame clones and lacks some. The repertoire holds more than 45,000 clones, with less than 75% as singletons. Sequences were obtained from sorted cells pooled from one or two spleens. Every receptor here comes from a pool of C57BL/6 mice in good health.

In the case of this clone: The listed genes are named as in mouse. Read sequence stops 1 residue before the CDR3 end, and the germline J gene provides the missing end. The V and J genes are TRBV13-2 and TRBJ1-1; D may be TRBD1 (5 bases). Germline CDR1 NNHNN, CDR2 SYGAGS (reference sequence). V dropped 6 bases and J dropped 6 bases, with 9 bases sitting between them. The CDR3 is 11 amino acids. The CDR3 bases that were read are TGTGCCAGCGTCAGACAGCCAGAAGTCTTC. This codes for CASVRQPEVF. The whole CDR3 protein reads CASVRQPEVFF.

As to this clone: Any gene name here is a mouse gene name. Read sequence stops 1 residue before the CDR3 end, and the germline J gene provides the missing end. The rearrangement links TRBV31 to TRBJ2-7, with D perhaps TRBD1 or TRBD2 (5 bases each). The ends were cut back, 1 base at V and 7 bases at J, with 11 bases in the middle. The CDR3 runs 12 residues. Germline CDR1 is GKSSPN and CDR2 is SITVG. The CDR3 bases that were read are TGTGCCTGGAGTCGGGGCGCGGGAGAACAGTAC. Its protein is CAWSRGAGEQY. Given in full, the CDR3 is CAWSRGAGEQYF.

This clone came up a few times. Genes and germline come from the mouse. The CDR3 end falls 1 residue outside the read, so it is completed with the germline J gene. The same CDR3 is also encoded by other DNA sequences in this sample. The J gene is TRBJ2-7, the V gene TRBV3; 10 bases fit TRBD1. The CDR3 covers 14 residues. Germline V gene lookup returns CDR1 SNHLY and CDR2 FYNGKV (reference sequence). Trimming took 5 bases from V and 3 from J; bases not matched to a gene: 4. CDR3 bases read: TGTGCCAGCAGCCCCCGGACAGGGGGCTATGAACAGTAC. Residues: CASSPRTGGYEQY. Given in full, the CDR3 is CASSPRTGGYEQYF.

With regard to this clone: The gene names here belong to mouse. The read finishes 1 residue shy of the CDR3 end, and the germline J gene is used to complete it. This chain connects TRBV4 to TRBJ2-4; D uncertain. Germline CDR1 reads LGHDT; CDR2 reads YNNKQL (reference sequence). V was pared by 6 bases and J by 0 bases, with 7 bases between. The CDR3 runs to 13 residues. The DNA read from the CDR3 is TGTGCCAGCAGACACAGTAGTCAAAACACCTTGTAC. Protein sequence: CASRHSSQNTLY. The complete CDR3 protein is CASRHSSQNTLYF. Based on the CDR3 plus reference TRBV4 and TRBJ2-4, the full variable domain is ETAVFQTPNYHVTQVGNEVSFNCKQTLGHDTMYWYKQDSKKLLKIMFSYNNKQLIVNETVPRRFSPQSSDKAHLNLRIKSVEPEDSAVYLCASRHSSQNTLYFGAGTRLSVL.

This clone was seen only a few times. Gene names are the mouse ones. The DNA ends 1 residue before the CDR3 does, and the rest of the CDR3 is filled in from the germline J gene. The chain has TRBV2 and TRBJ2-7, with 10 bases that match TRBD2. Germline V gene sequence: CDR1 LGHNA, CDR2 YSYQKL. CDR3 length: 14 amino acids. J lost 5 bases, V lost 0 bases, and 1 base had no gene match. The sequenced part of the CDR3 DNA is TGTGCCAGCAGCCAAGATGACTGGGGGGATGAACAGTAC. Protein product: CASSQDDWGDEQY. The CDR3 reads in full as CASSQDDWGDEQYF.

This clone was recorded a few times. Gene names follow the mouse nomenclature. The DNA ends 1 residue before the CDR3 does, and the rest of the CDR3 is filled in from the germline J gene. V is TRBV20 and J is TRBJ1-5, with D possibly TRBD1 on 5 matching bases. Trimming removed 7 bases at V and 3 bases at J, with 13 bases between. Germline V gene sequence: CDR1 GFQATS, CDR2 STVNSAI. This CDR3 spans 13 amino acids. The covered CDR3 bases are TGTGGTGTCCCCGGGGGTGGCAACCAGGCTCCGCTT. Its protein is CGVPGGGNQAPL. The whole CDR3 sequence is CGVPGGGNQAPLF.

This clone showed up just a few times. Genes and germline come from the mouse. The read gets to within 1 residue of the CDR3 end, and the germline J gene fills in the rest. V usage is TRBV3 and J usage is TRBJ2-7; tentatively, D is TRBD1 (5 bases). Between the trimmed V and J ends, which lost 3 bases and 4 bases, there was a span of 7 bases. Germline-derived CDR1 and CDR2 are SNHLY and FYNGKV (reference sequence). This CDR3 spans 12 amino acids. CDR3 DNA, as far as it was read: TGTGCCAGCAGCTTCGACAGATATGAACAGTAC. Amino acid sequence: CASSFDRYEQY. The CDR3, in full, reads CASSFDRYEQYF.

This clone was counted once. Genes and germline come from the mouse. The DNA ends 1 residue before the CDR3 does, and the rest of the CDR3 is filled in from the germline J gene. The same CDR3 is also encoded by other DNA sequences in this sample. The V gene is TRBV3, the J gene TRBJ1-2, with D perhaps TRBD1 (6 bases). The germline V and J ends were trimmed by 2 bases and 2 bases, with 6 bases remaining between them. Germline lookup yields CDR1 SNHLY and CDR2 FYNGKV (reference sequence). The CDR3 covers 13 residues. The CDR3 loop is CASSLQGNSDYTF. The CDR3 bases that were read are TGTGCCAGCAGCTTACAGGGGAACTCCGACTACACC.

A word on this clone: Any gene name here is a mouse gene name. CDR3 DNA (partial): TGTGCTAGCAGTAAACCCGGGAGAGGCGGGCAGCTCTAC. Translation: CASSKPGRGGQLY. Given in full, the CDR3 is CASSKPGRGGQLYF. The V call is TRBV17, the J call TRBJ2-2; unclear D gene. From the germline J gene comes the end of the CDR3, since the read stops 1 residue before it. CDR1 and CDR2 (germline): MNHDT, YYDKIL. This CDR3 contains 14 residues. The ends were cut back, 4 bases at V and 7 bases at J, with 13 bases in the middle.

A note on this clone: Gene names and germline refer to mouse. Coverage ceases 1 residue before the CDR3 finishes, and the germline J gene fills in the end. The chain joins TRBV5 to TRBJ1-2, with D uncertain. Germline V CDR1 and CDR2: LGHNA, YNLKQL (reference sequence). V lost 0 bases to trimming and J lost 0 bases, with 8 bases between them. CDR3 length: 15 amino acids. Partial CDR3 DNA: TGTGCCAGCAGCCAAGATTCGAAGGCAAACTCCGACTACACC. Residues: CASSQDSKANSDYT. The full CDR3 protein is CASSQDSKANSDYTF.

Concerning this clone itself: Genes and germline are mouse. With the read ending 1 residue before the CDR3 end, the germline J gene is used to fill in that end. The chain carries TRBV1 and TRBJ2-1, with TRBD2 as a possible D gene (6 bases). The V end was cut by 3 bases, the J end by 2 bases, with 8 bases between. CDR3 length: 14 amino acids. The germline CDR1 and CDR2 sequences are NSQYPW and LRSPGD (reference sequence). CDR3 sequence: CTCSARGDYAEQFF. Partial CDR3 DNA: TGCACCTGCAGTGCTCGGGGGGACTATGCTGAGCAGTTC.

Remarks on this clone: Any gene name here is a mouse gene name. The read gets to within 1 residue of the CDR3 end, and the germline J gene fills in the rest. This rearrangement joins TRBV5 to TRBJ1-2; D gene ambiguous. V lost 0 bases and J 0 bases, leaving 5 bases between the germline ends. Germline V lookup: CDR1 LGHNA, CDR2 YNLKQL (reference sequence). There are 14 residues in the CDR3. The sequenced part of the CDR3 DNA is TGTGCCAGCAGCCAAGAACAGTCAAACTCCGACTACACC. Its translation is CASSQEQSNSDYT. The entire CDR3 protein is CASSQEQSNSDYTF.

A note on this clone: Gene names and germline match the mouse. The CDR3 is cut off 1 residue early in the read; its end comes from the germline J gene. The chain links TRBV13-2 to TRBJ2-2; D not certain. This CDR3 contains 13 residues. The V gene lost 0 bases and the J gene lost 0 bases, with 0 bases spanning the gap. Per the germline V gene, CDR1 is NNHNN and CDR2 is SYGAGS (reference sequence). CDR3 amino acids: CASGDANTGQLYF. The covered CDR3 bases are TGTGCCAGCGGTGATGCAAACACCGGGCAGCTCTAC.

A remark on this clone: Gene names and germline refer to mouse. The CDR3 extends 1 residue past the end of the read, so its final part is completed from the germline J gene. This chain uses TRBV5 with TRBJ2-7; 7 positions agree with TRBD2. V lost 2 bases, J lost 3 bases, and 4 bases stayed unmatched. The germline V gene encodes CDR1 LGHNA and CDR2 YNLKQL (reference sequence). CDR3 length equals 14 residues. CDR3 bases read: TGTGCCAGCAGCCAAAGGCTGGGGGACTATGAACAGTAC. Translation gives CASSQRLGDYEQY. The complete CDR3 reads CASSQRLGDYEQYF.

For this clone: Genes and germline are mouse. The CDR3 is cut off 1 residue early in the read; its end comes from the germline J gene. The chain couples TRBV14 to TRBJ2-3; TRBD2 aligns across 8 bases. The CDR3 covers 14 residues. V trimming: 0 bases; J trimming: 3 bases; junction bases outside the gene matches: 0. Germline V CDR1 and CDR2: SGHDT, FRDEAV. The CDR3 DNA, read in part, is TGTGCCAGCAGTTTCTTGGGGGGGGCAGAAACGCTGTAT. Translation: CASSFLGGAETLY. The entire CDR3 protein reads CASSFLGGAETLYF.

About this clone itself: Gene names are the mouse ones. The CDR3 end is not reached by the read, which stops 1 residue before it; the germline J gene fills it in. V is TRBV20 and J is TRBJ2-7; 9 bases are shared with TRBD2. This CDR3 contains 15 residues. Germline lookup yields CDR1 GFQATS and CDR2 STVNSAI. V shed 0 bases, J shed 3 bases, and the junction held 6 bases outside the gene matches. CDR3 DNA (partial): TGTGGTGCTAGGGATGACTGGGGGTACCGCTATGAACAGTAC. Translated: CGARDDWGYRYEQY. The entire CDR3 is CGARDDWGYRYEQYF.

As to this clone: The genes are named according to mouse. The CDR3 extends 1 residue past the end of the read, so its final part is completed from the germline J gene. The rearrangement links TRBV13-3 to TRBJ1-1, with a possible D match to TRBD1 (5 bases). V was shortened by 6 bases and J by 1 base, with 7 bases between the two germline ends. Germline loops: CDR1 NNHDY, CDR2 SYVADS. The CDR3 is 12 residues long. The CDR3 loop is CASNDRNTEVFF. The part of the CDR3 DNA that was read is TGTGCCAGCAATGACAGGAACACAGAAGTCTTC.

This clone was picked up one time. The gene symbols are mouse symbols. The read falls 1 residue short of the CDR3 end, and the missing part is taken from the germline J gene. This sequence joins TRBV13-2 and TRBJ1-6; weak D call: TRBD1 (6 bases). Being an ORF, TRBJ1-6 has a function that is uncertain. Trimming took 3 bases from V and 6 from J, leaving 13 bases between them. The CDR3 has 15 residues. Looked up from germline, CDR1 is NNHNN and CDR2 is SYGAGS (reference sequence). CDR3 amino acids: CASGVQGGGNSPLYF. CDR3 bases read: TGTGCCAGCGGTGTACAGGGAGGGGGTAATTCGCCCCTCTAC.

As regards this clone: The genes are named according to mouse. Read data end 1 residue before the CDR3 end; the end is taken from the germline J gene. Other DNA sequences within the sample encode an identical CDR3. This rearrangement joins TRBV1 to TRBJ2-2; D is undetermined. V was clipped by 3 bases and J by 0 bases, with 2 bases between them. This CDR3 is built from 13 residues. Germline V gene sequence: CDR1 NSQYPW, CDR2 LRSPGD (reference sequence). CDR3 DNA, as far as it was read: TGCACCTGCAGTGCTACAAACACCGGGCAGCTCTAC. This translates into CTCSATNTGQLY. The whole CDR3 is CTCSATNTGQLYF.

This clone was detected once. Mouse germline and gene names are used. Coverage ceases 1 residue before the CDR3 finishes, and the germline J gene fills in the end. The chain recombines TRBV31 with TRBJ1-3, with D perhaps matching TRBD1 (6 bases). Germline loops: CDR1 GKSSPN, CDR2 SITVG. Trimming left V 0 bases short and J 0 bases short, with 9 bases between. This CDR3 contains 15 residues. CDR3 bases read: TGTGCCTGGAGTCTAAGGGGGAGTTCTGGAAATACGCTCTAT. Residues: CAWSLRGSSGNTLY. The full CDR3 protein is CAWSLRGSSGNTLYF.

This clone was found a few times. The listed genes are named as in mouse. The read terminates 1 residue before the CDR3 end, so the remaining end is supplied by the germline J gene. The gene calls are TRBV20 and TRBJ2-7; 10 bases match TRBD2. The trim removed 5 bases at V and 4 bases at J, leaving 5 bases unmatched. The germline V gene has CDR1 GFQATS and CDR2 STVNSAI. The CDR3 covers 13 residues. The DNA read from the CDR3 is TGTGGTGCTTCCGGGACTGGGGTGTATGAACAGTAC. Its protein product is CGASGTGVYEQY. From start to end, the CDR3 is CGASGTGVYEQYF.

This clone has only a few counts. Gene names and germline refer to mouse. Coverage ceases 1 residue before the CDR3 finishes, and the germline J gene fills in the end. The rearrangement uses TRBV31 and TRBJ2-7; D gene ambiguous. The CDR3 has 12 residues. Germline values: CDR1 GKSSPN, CDR2 SITVG. The V gene lost 0 bases and the J gene lost 5 bases, with 8 bases spanning the gap. CDR3 protein: CAWSLEGHEQYF. CDR3 DNA (partial): TGTGCCTGGAGTCTAGAGGGCCATGAACAGTAC.